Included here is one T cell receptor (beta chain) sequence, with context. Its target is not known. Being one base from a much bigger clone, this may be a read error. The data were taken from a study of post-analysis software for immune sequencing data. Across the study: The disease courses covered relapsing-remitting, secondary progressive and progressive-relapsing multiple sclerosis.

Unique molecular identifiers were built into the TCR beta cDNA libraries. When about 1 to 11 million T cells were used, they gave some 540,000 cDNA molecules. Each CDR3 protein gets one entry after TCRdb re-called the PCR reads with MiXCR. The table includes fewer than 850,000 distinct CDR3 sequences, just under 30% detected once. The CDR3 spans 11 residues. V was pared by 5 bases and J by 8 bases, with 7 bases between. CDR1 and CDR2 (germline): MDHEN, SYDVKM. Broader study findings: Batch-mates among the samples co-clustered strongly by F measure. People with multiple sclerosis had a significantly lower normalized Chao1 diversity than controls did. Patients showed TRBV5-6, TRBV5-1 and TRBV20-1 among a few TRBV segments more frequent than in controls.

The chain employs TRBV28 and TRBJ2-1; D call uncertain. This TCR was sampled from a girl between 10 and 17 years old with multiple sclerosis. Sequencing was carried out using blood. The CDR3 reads CASSPTDEQFF. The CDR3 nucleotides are TGTGCCAGCAGTCCCACGGATGAGCAGTTCTTC. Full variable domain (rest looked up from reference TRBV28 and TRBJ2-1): DVKVTQSSRYLVKRTGEKVFLECVQDMDHENMFWYRQDPGLGLRLIYFSYDVKMKEKGDIPEGYSVSREKKERFSLILESASTNQTSMYLCASSPTDEQFFGPGTRLTVL.